This T cell receptor (beta chain) is from a study of human T cells and chemical hapten exposure (dated by TCRdb to about 2021). The study in broad terms: Libraries were pooled for sequencing, and variation in per-sample TCR yields was attributed mainly to small differences in library volumes within the pool. This study followed changes in the peripheral blood TCR repertoire in vivo during primary and secondary sensitization of alopecia patients to the hapten diphenylcyclopropenone (DPC). Both TCR alpha and TCR beta chains were sequenced from each blood RNA sample.

Unfractionated whole blood was collected in Tempus Blood RNA tubes, and total RNA was extracted from that blood. As TCR sequencing controls, several healthy volunteers were used, with blood taken at day 0, 2 weeks and 6 weeks. In the germline V gene, CDR1 corresponds to MDHEN and CDR2 to SYDVKM. The junction carries 16 bases between V and J, which are trimmed by 5 bases and 10 bases respectively. Including the terminal cysteine and phenylalanine, the CDR3 comprises 13 residues. Here the CDR3 DNA is all that survives: 39 bases in frame from base 1. The paper's findings and limits, for the study overall: The number of TCRs above 1 in 1000 frequency did not change with DPC sensitization; there was no evidence of global repertoire structure alterations. After repeated subsampling, the strength of the expansion versus patch-test correlation and the threshold at which it became significant changed.

Libraries came from 5' RACE. Sequencing was carried out with an Illumina MiSeq. During library preparation, unique molecular identifiers were attached to individual cDNA molecules so that TCRs could be counted in a quantitative, reproducible way. In the paper's pipeline: A median of around 100,000 TCRs per sample was observed, with a range of 23,224 to 690,600. V, J and CDR3 annotation of the TCR reads was performed with the Decombinator software suite. Every sample was subsampled to the same number of TCRs (28,000) for the PS versus PT1 abundance plots. TCRs were defined as expanded if absent before sensitization and observed at least eight times at the 2-week time point. TCRdb trimmed public reads at Q25 via fastp, called clones via MiXCR and kept in-frame beta chains. Each entry merges the rows of one CDR3 protein and shows their most common DNA and genes. Clone size and V and J calls follow TCRdb, not the original study. This sample comprises 110,000 or so distinct CDR3 sequences, around a fifth of them detected only once. The top ten clones comprise 2.5% to 3.5% of the sample.

In this sample, this clonotype turned up a few times. Its antigen is currently not known. No per-base quality is available; no much larger clone lies one base away. The chain is assembled from TRBV28 and TRBJ2-3; the D gene is not confidently resolved. This TCR was recovered from a human donor in good health. The nucleotide sequence is given as TGTGCCAGCAGTACCCGGACCTCGACGCCGCAGTATTTT. It encodes CASSTRTSTPQYF.